This T cell receptor (beta chain) was identified in a study of blood T cells in healthy people across ages. Findings of the study overall: In long-lived donors, naive CD4+ cell counts and diversity exceeded those of aged donors.

The authors ran a second PCR of about 6 to 11 cycles using a sample-barcoded 5' primer and a J-beta primer mix. Every cDNA molecule carried a tag from a template-switch adaptor bearing 12 random nucleotides. Every sample gave at least 3 million paired-end reads containing CDR3. Via MiXCR, TCRdb re-called the 5' RACE reads, giving one row per CDR3 protein. This sample yields roughly 2 million distinct CDR3 sequences, of which approximately 50% are seen a single time; more than 2% belongs to the top ten. Isolating PBMCs gave at least 6 million of these cells per sample. As to this clonotype: Its antigen remains unknown.

V dropped 4 bases and J dropped 8; count of bases not matched to a gene: 11. This CDR3 is 16 amino acids long. Germline CDR1 SGDLS, CDR2 YYNGEE. V usage is TRBV9 and J usage is TRBJ2-4, with TRBD2 identical over 11 bases. Sequencing used blood. This receptor was identified in a woman aged 40-49 years in good health. The CDR3 coding sequence is TGTGCCAGCAGCAAGACACTAGCGGGGGATACGGACATTCAGTACTTC. Its translation: CASSKTLAGDTDIQYF.